This T cell receptor beta chain was found in a study of Ad26.COV2.S vaccination and SARS-CoV-2 variants. General study points: Following vaccination, spike-specific CD8+ and CD4+ T cell responses reportedly exhibited substantial breadth.

Turning to this clone: The antigen is unknown.

The assay was immunoSEQ multiplex PCR, and TCRdb's table has in-frame clones only and misses some. The sample includes 240,000 or so clones, around nine tenths of them seen just once. As for treatment: about 20 received Ad26.COV2.S at low or high dose, single or two shots; a few received placebo; per-sample allocation not given. Day 63 after the first vaccine or placebo injection was the time point for sampling. An Ad26 vector was used to express Wuhan-strain SARS-CoV-2 spike as the vaccine. There are 18 residues in the CDR3. Deletions cut 4 bases from V and 1 base from J, with 22 bases between. CDR1 is LNHDA and CDR2 is SQIVND in the germline V gene (reference sequence).

The sequence derives from a person between 18 and 60 years old who received the Ad26.COV2.S COVID-19 vaccine or a placebo. V is TRBV19 and J is TRBJ2-5, with TRBD2 as a possible D gene (5 bases). The starting material was peripheral blood, obtained in a trial of Ad26.COV2.S vaccine versus placebo. Here the CDR3 DNA reads TGTGCCAGTAGTAGGACTGGTAGTCCCCGGGTAGGCCAAGAGACCCAGTACTTC. Protein product: CASSRTGSPRVGQETQYF. Variable domain in full (rest from reference TRBV19 and TRBJ2-5): DGGITQSPKYLFRKEGQNVTLSCEQNLNHDAMYWYRQDPGQGLRLIYYSQIVNDFQKGDIAEGYSVSREKKESFPLTVTSAQKNPTAFYLCASSRTGSPRVGQETQYFGPGTRLLVL.